The 31 T cell receptor beta chains below were found in one sample sequenced in a study of T cell responses to AZD1222 COVID-19 vaccine. Profiled with immunoSEQ multiplex PCR; TCRdb holds only in-frame clones, not every one. Here the sample spans 160,000 or so clones, around 89% being singletons. Sequencing used peripheral blood, obtained 28 days after the second dose of the MenACWY control vaccine. The receptors shown here come from an adult who received the MenACWY meningococcal vaccine as a control.

The sample holds a few counts of this clone. This chain links TRBV6-1 with TRBJ1-5; maybe TRBD1 (6 bases). CDR3 size: 16 residues. Deletions cut 3 bases from V and 4 bases from J, with 16 bases between. Looked up from germline, CDR1 is MNHNS and CDR2 is SASEGT. The CDR3: CASSEMTGLGNQPQHF. The DNA for the CDR3 is TGTGCCAGCAGTGAGATGACAGGCTTGGGGAATCAGCCCCAGCATTTT.

The chain links TRBV24-1 to TRBJ1-2, with D possibly being TRBD1 (5 bases). CDR3 size: 14 residues. The germline V and J ends were trimmed by 9 bases and 6 bases, with 19 bases remaining between them. Germline CDR1 is KGHDR and CDR2 is SFDVKD. CDR3 in DNA: TGTGCCACCTCTCCGGGACGCCTCGGGGATGGCTACACCTTC. Translation: CATSPGRLGDGYTF.

The CDR3 nucleotides read TGTGCCAGCAGTTTGTCCGGGCCGCCGGAGCTGTTTTTT. This sequence encodes CASSLSGPPELFF. The chain uses TRBV12-3 or TRBV12-4 and TRBJ2-2; D not resolved. V lost 3 bases and J 10 bases, leaving 12 bases between the germline ends. The length of the CDR3 is 13 residues.

This chain links TRBV19 with TRBJ2-1; D is perhaps TRBD2 (5 bases). The V end was cut by 4 bases, the J end by 0 bases, with 19 bases between. Germline loops: CDR1 LNHDA, CDR2 SQIVND (reference sequence). The CDR3 has 18 residues. CDR3 DNA sequence: TGTGCCAGTAGTAAGCGGATACTACCCCCAAGCTCCTACAATGAGCAGTTCTTC. Amino acids: CASSKRILPPSSYNEQFF.

This chain links TRBV9 with TRBJ1-1; a possible D gene is TRBD1 (5 bases). CDR1 and CDR2 from the germline V gene are SGDLS and YYNGEE. The CDR3 contains 13 residues. V lost 3 bases to trimming and J lost 3 bases, with 9 bases between them. The DNA for the CDR3 is TGTGCCAGCAGCGGAAGGGGTTACACTGAAGCTTTCTTT. The encoded protein is CASSGRGYTEAFF.

This chain links TRBV9 with TRBJ2-7, with D maybe TRBD1 (6 bases). Deletions cut 3 bases from V and 2 bases from J, with 15 bases between. The V gene's germline CDR1 is SGDLS and CDR2 YYNGEE. The CDR3 covers 15 residues. The CDR3 DNA reads TGTGCCAGCAGCGCCGAACAGGGTCCTACCTACGAGCAGTACTTC. It translates to CASSAEQGPTYEQYF.

This chain uses TRBV4-1 with TRBJ1-4, with TRBD1 identical over 7 bases. CDR1 is MGHRA and CDR2 is YSYEKL in the germline V gene. There are 15 residues in the CDR3. V shed 5 bases and J 1 base; nucleotides not matched to a gene: 4. Here the CDR3 reads CASSDRDGTNEKLFF. In nucleotides, the CDR3 is TGCGCCAGCAGCGACAGGGATGGAACTAATGAAAAACTGTTTTTT.

The J gene is TRBJ2-4, the V gene TRBV29-1; D may be TRBD1 or TRBD2 (5 bases each). This CDR3 has 12 residues. Germline V gene lookup returns CDR1 SQVTM and CDR2 ANQGSEA. V lost 4 bases and J lost 7, with 11 bases in between. The CDR3 nucleotides are TGCAGCGTTGTGCGATGGGACAACATTCAGTACTTC. It encodes CSVVRWDNIQYF.

This chain links TRBV28 with TRBJ2-7; 9 bases fit TRBD2. After removal of 5 bases from V and 0 bases from J, the junction contained 5 bases not matched to a gene. Germline V CDR1 and CDR2: MDHEN, SYDVKM. The CDR3 runs 15 residues. Here the CDR3 reads CASSRLAESSYEQYF. The CDR3 DNA follows: TGTGCCAGCAGTCGACTAGCGGAGAGCTCCTACGAGCAGTACTTC.

The genes are TRBV29-1 and TRBJ1-1; D is unresolved. Trimming shortened V by 4 bases and J by 6 bases, and 15 bases separated the two germline ends. CDR1 SQVTM and CDR2 ANQGSEA come from the germline V gene. The CDR3 is 13 amino acids. DNA for the CDR3: TGCAGCGTTGGGACTCCCTCGGATCCTGAAGCTTTCTTT. This encodes CSVGTPSDPEAFF.

This sequence joins TRBV7-6 and TRBJ1-2; D call uncertain. The CDR3 length is 14 residues. V gave up 5 bases and J gave up 5 bases, with 15 bases separating them. CDR1 and CDR2 (germline): SGHVS, FNYEAQ. The CDR3 DNA is TGTGCCAGCAGCCCAGCCCCCGGGGATTATGGCTACACCTTC. It is translated as CASSPAPGDYGYTF.

The genes are TRBV7-2 and TRBJ1-1; 12 bases line up with TRBD1. J gave up 6 bases and V 4 bases, and 9 bases lay outside the gene matches. CDR1 is SGHTA, CDR2 FQGNSA, per germline. The CDR3 loop spans 16 amino acids. The CDR3 DNA reads as TGTGCCAGCAGCTCCTCCGGGACAGGGGGCTGGGCTGAAGCTTTCTTT. This encodes CASSSSGTGGWAEAFF.

A single count supports this clone. V usage is TRBV25-1 and J usage is TRBJ2-7; D possibly uses TRBD1 or TRBD2 (5 bases each). From germline, CDR1 is MGHDK and CDR2 SYGVNS. This CDR3 comprises 14 residues. Trimming left V 3 bases short and J 7 bases short, with 16 bases between. The CDR3 DNA follows: TGTGCCAGCAGTGACCCGGGACGCCCGGGGGAGCAGTACTTC. Its protein is CASSDPGRPGEQYF.

The genes are TRBV28 and TRBJ2-5, with unresolved D. The CDR3 has 15 amino acids. Trimming left V 6 bases short and J 1 base short, with 15 bases between. Germline V gene data show CDR1 as MDHEN and CDR2 as SYDVKM. CDR3 amino acids: CASSTLDSLQETQYF. CDR3 bases: TGTGCCAGCAGCACACTCGACTCGCTCCAAGAGACCCAGTACTTC.

The chain is built from TRBV9 and TRBJ2-2; 8 bases fit TRBD2. The CDR3 totals 16 residues. Germline CDR1 is SGDLS and CDR2 is YYNGEE. Trimming took 6 bases from V and 4 from J; bases not matched to a gene: 11. Written as DNA, the CDR3 is TGTGCCAGCACCGGGGGGGGCAGGGCGATCACCGGGGAGCTGTTTTTT. This gives the protein CASTGGGRAITGELFF.

J is TRBJ2-1 and V is TRBV11-3; 9 nucleotides line up with TRBD1. The V and J ends lost 0 bases and 8 bases, in that order; junction bases with no gene match: 8. The CDR3 is made up of 16 amino acids. Germline V CDR1 and CDR2: SGHNT, YENEEA. The CDR3 is CASSLEGTGLWDEQFF. CDR3 in DNA: TGTGCCAGCAGCTTAGAAGGGACAGGGTTATGGGATGAGCAGTTCTTC.

The chain has TRBV12-3 or TRBV12-4 and TRBJ2-7; the D is unclear. The CDR3 has 12 amino acids. The V end lost 6 bases, the J end lost 6 bases, and 12 bases lay between the germline ends. The CDR3 is CASSLSSFEQYF. The DNA of the CDR3 is TGTGCCAGCAGCTTATCCAGTTTCGAGCAGTACTTC.

This chain connects TRBV4-1 to TRBJ2-7; the D gene is possibly TRBD2 (6 bases). Trimming took 4 bases from V and 0 from J, leaving 16 bases between them. CDR1 is MGHRA and CDR2 is YSYEKL in the germline V gene. This CDR3 has 16 amino acids. The CDR3 nucleotides read TGCGCCAGCAGCCCGAATGAGGGAGGCACCTCCTACGAGCAGTACTTC. It is translated as CASSPNEGGTSYEQYF.

The genes are TRBV28 and TRBJ2-7, with 7 bases that match TRBD1. V lost 6 bases, J lost 8 bases, and 7 bases stayed unmatched. The CDR3 sequence is 12 residues long. CDR1 is MDHEN and CDR2 is SYDVKM in the germline V gene. The CDR3 reads CASRRGQVKQYF. As DNA, the CDR3 is TGTGCCAGCAGGCGAGGACAGGTCAAGCAGTACTTC.

This chain links TRBV30 with TRBJ1-5, with TRBD1 identical over 7 bases. V shed 2 bases and J 9 bases; nucleotides not matched to a gene: 7. This CDR3 has 13 residues. CDR1 is GTSNPN and CDR2 is SVGIG in the germline V gene (reference sequence). The CDR3 nucleotides are TGTGCCTGGAGTAGGGGGCTGTATCGGCCCCAGCATTTT. It encodes CAWSRGLYRPQHF.

This chain joins TRBV6-5 and TRBJ1-4; D is possibly TRBD1 (6 bases). The CDR3 is 13 residues long. V lost 6 bases and J 5 bases, leaving 10 bases between the germline ends. Looked up from germline, CDR1 is MNHEY and CDR2 is SVGAGI. The CDR3 sequence is CASSRTVNEKLFF. The CDR3 region has the DNA TGTGCCAGCAGCCGGACAGTAAATGAAAAACTGTTTTTT.

The J gene is TRBJ1-2, the V gene TRBV24-1; D unresolved. CDR1 and CDR2 from the germline V gene are KGHDR and SFDVKD. Between the trimmed V and J ends, which lost 5 bases and 5 bases, there was a span of 14 bases. The CDR3 has 14 residues. CDR3 nucleotides: TGTGCCACCAGTGCCGACCCTCGAGGGTATGGCTACACCTTC. It codes for CATSADPRGYGYTF.

The chain uses TRBV25-1 and TRBJ1-1, with 8 bases identical to TRBD1. CDR3 length equals 16 residues. Germline V lookup: CDR1 MGHDK, CDR2 SYGVNS. The V segment lost 4 bases and the J segment 0 bases; nucleotides outside the gene matches: 7. This CDR3 reads CASSAPRTGLNTEAFF. The CDR3 DNA is TGTGCCAGCAGTGCTCCACGGACAGGGTTGAACACTGAAGCTTTCTTT.

The chain links TRBV11-2 to TRBJ1-1, with D possibly being TRBD1 (5 bases). Germline CDR1 reads SGHAT; CDR2 reads FQNNGV. V was clipped by 2 bases and J by 1 base, with 8 bases between them. This CDR3 contains 14 residues. The CDR3 reads CASSLTGGNTEAFF. The CDR3 nucleotides are TGTGCCAGCAGCTTAACGGGGGGGAACACTGAAGCTTTCTTT.

The chain combines TRBV7-2 with TRBJ1-1; no definite D call. This CDR3 spans 11 amino acids. V was cut by 5 bases and J by 7 bases, with 8 bases left in between. Germline CDR1 and CDR2: SGHTA and FQGNSA. Written as DNA, the CDR3 is TGTGCCAGCAGCAAACAGATTGAAGCTTTCTTT. It specifies CASSKQIEAFF.

This rearrangement joins TRBV2 to TRBJ2-7, with D possibly matching TRBD1 (7 bases). V lost 4 bases to trimming and J lost 6 bases, with 16 bases between them. From germline, CDR1 is SNHLY and CDR2 FYNNEI. This CDR3 has 14 amino acids. The CDR3, as DNA: TGTGCCAGCAGTGTGGACAGGAGGGGAACCGAGCAGTACTTC. Its translation is CASSVDRRGTEQYF.

This chain connects TRBV19 to TRBJ2-1, with D possibly being TRBD2 (5 bases). Per germline, CDR1 LNHDA and CDR2 SQIVND (reference sequence). V shed 4 bases and J shed 5 bases, with 18 bases lying between them. There are 16 residues in the CDR3. The CDR3 region has the DNA TGTGCCAGTAGTAGTCCCGGACTCGTTACGAACAATGAGCAGTTCTTC. Translation: CASSSPGLVTNNEQFF.

This clone was counted only a few times. The chain employs TRBV7-2 and TRBJ2-7; TRBD2 is a possible D gene (6 bases). With 5 bases removed from V and 2 bases from J, the gap between germline ends came to 19 bases. The CDR3 spans 16 residues. Germline CDR1 and CDR2: SGHTA and FQGNSA. The CDR3 coding sequence is TGTGCCAGCAGCCCTCGTGGGCGGGACCCCACCTACGAGCAGTACTTC. This encodes CASSPRGRDPTYEQYF.

The table lists this clone with a few counts. The chain has TRBV9 and TRBJ1-1; D call uncertain. The CDR3 contains 14 residues. Per germline, CDR1 SGDLS and CDR2 YYNGEE. Trimming left V 4 bases short and J 1 base short, with 11 bases between. DNA for the CDR3: TGTGCCAGCAGCTCCCGGGGAGCGAACACTGAAGCTTTCTTT. Its translation is CASSSRGANTEAFF.

The chain couples TRBV30 to TRBJ2-7, with D uncertain. This CDR3 has 12 amino acids. Germline V gene lookup returns CDR1 GTSNPN and CDR2 SVGIG (reference sequence). V lost 5 bases and J lost 3, with 11 bases in between. The CDR3 region has the DNA TGTGCCTGGGAGATAGGCCACTACGAGCAGTACTTC. Translated, it gives CAWEIGHYEQYF.

This sequence joins TRBV5-1 and TRBJ1-4; 8 bases are shared with TRBD1. CDR1 and CDR2 from the germline V gene are SGHRS and YFSETQ. V dropped 5 bases and J dropped 8; count of bases not matched to a gene: 8. The CDR3 is 14 amino acids. CDR3 nucleotide sequence: TGCGCCAGCAGACTCGGACAGGGCAGCGAAAAACTGTTTTTT. Amino acid sequence: CASRLGQGSEKLFF.